This TCR beta chain comes out of a study of blood T cell dynamics during melanoma immunotherapy. V lost 5 bases to trimming and J lost 2 bases, with 19 bases between them. Germline CDR1 reads SEHNR; CDR2 reads FQNEAQ (reference sequence). The CDR3 is 17 amino acids. Time point indicated: week 3, after first cycle of checkpoint inhibitor. The data were produced by immunoSEQ multiplex PCR, yet TCRdb's version contains in-frame clones alone and is incomplete. This sample yields about 7,600 clones, of which approximately 89% are seen a single time; roughly 3.5% belongs to the top ten. The sequence was collected from a human donor with melanoma. The source material was blood, sampled from a patient treated with checkpoint blockade. The chain links TRBV7-9 to TRBJ2-1; maybe TRBD2 (6 bases). The CDR3 here is CASSPREKRAAYNEQFF. In nucleotides, the CDR3 is TGTGCCAGCAGCCCTAGGGAGAAGCGGGCCGCCTACAATGAGCAGTTCTTC.